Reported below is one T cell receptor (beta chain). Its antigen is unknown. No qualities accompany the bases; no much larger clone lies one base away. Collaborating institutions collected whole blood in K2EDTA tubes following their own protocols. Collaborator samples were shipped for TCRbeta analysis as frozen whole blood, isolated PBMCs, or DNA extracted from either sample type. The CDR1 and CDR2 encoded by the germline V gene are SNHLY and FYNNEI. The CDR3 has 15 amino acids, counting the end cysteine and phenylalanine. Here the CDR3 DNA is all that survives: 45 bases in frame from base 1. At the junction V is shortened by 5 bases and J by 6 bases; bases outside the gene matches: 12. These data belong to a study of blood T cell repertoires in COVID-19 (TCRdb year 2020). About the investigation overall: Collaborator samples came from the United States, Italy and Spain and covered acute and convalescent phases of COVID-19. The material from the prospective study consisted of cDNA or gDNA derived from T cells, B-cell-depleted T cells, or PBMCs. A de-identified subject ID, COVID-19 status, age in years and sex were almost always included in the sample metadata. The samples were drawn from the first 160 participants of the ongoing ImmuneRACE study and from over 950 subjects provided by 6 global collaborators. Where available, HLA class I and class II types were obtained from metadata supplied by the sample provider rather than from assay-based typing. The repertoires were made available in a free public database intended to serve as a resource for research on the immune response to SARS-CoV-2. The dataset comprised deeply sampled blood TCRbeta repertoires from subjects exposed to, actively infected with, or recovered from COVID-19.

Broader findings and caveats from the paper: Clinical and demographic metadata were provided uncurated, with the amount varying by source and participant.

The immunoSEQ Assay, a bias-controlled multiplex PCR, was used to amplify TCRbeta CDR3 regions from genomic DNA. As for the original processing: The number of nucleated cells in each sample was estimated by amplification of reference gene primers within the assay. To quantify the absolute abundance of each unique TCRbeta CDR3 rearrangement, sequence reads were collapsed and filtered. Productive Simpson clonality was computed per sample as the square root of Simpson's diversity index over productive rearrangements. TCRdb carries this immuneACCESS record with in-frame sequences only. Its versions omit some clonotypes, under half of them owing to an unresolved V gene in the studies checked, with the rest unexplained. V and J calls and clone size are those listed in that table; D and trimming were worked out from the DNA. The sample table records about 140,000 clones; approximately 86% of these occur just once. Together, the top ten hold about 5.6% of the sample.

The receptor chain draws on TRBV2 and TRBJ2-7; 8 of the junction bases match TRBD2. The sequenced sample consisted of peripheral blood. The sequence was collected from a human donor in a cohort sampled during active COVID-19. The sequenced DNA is TGTGCCAGCAGTAGCCCGGGACTAGGAACTGTCGAGCAGTACTTC. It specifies CASSSPGLGTVEQYF.